The present TCR beta chain was sequenced within a study of blood T cells in healthy people across ages. Notes on the study in general: The long-lived group displayed more naive CD4+ cells, plus higher diversity, than the aged donors did.

This clonotype came up a few times. Its antigen remains unknown. Through a sample-barcoded 5' primer and a J-beta primer mix, a second PCR was run for roughly 7 to 11 cycles. Each of the cDNA molecules was tagged by a template-switch adaptor with 12 random nucleotides. TCRdb reprocessed the 5' RACE reads via MiXCR and lists one record per CDR3 protein. The table records about 1,800,000 distinct CDR3 sequences, approximately 28% of them present only once. Germline CDR1 SGHKS, CDR2 YYEKEE (reference sequence). The V gene lost 3 bases and the J gene lost 8 bases, with 11 bases spanning the gap. CDR3 length equals 12 residues.

Sequencing was carried out using blood. This TCR derives from a woman aged 25-40 years in good health. V and J are TRBV5-5 and TRBJ1-2; D might be TRBD1 (6 bases). CDR3 sequence: CASSSRGRGYTF. CDR3 in DNA: TGTGCCAGCAGCTCCAGGGGTCGCGGCTACACCTTC.